This passage covers 5 T cell receptor beta chains from one sample sequenced in a study of T cells in Graves' hyperthyroidism and ophthalmopathy. RNA transcripts gave rise to amplified TCR beta CDR3 regions. Initially, a first-round RT-PCR of the TCR CDR3 employed the HTBI primer set. TCRdb analysed the multiplex PCR reads with MiXCR anew, one entry per CDR3 protein. This table holds approximately 210,000 distinct CDR3 sequences, roughly 18% found once. The sequencing sample was made of blood. All receptors derive from a man aged 50-59 years with Graves' hyperthyroidism.

The chain uses TRBV20-1 and TRBJ2-7, with 10 bases lining up with TRBD2. The V gene end was trimmed by 0 bases and the J gene end by 2 bases; junction bases not matched to a gene: 4. Germline CDR1 DFQATT, CDR2 SNEGSKA (reference sequence). The CDR3 is made up of 15 amino acids. Here the CDR3 DNA reads TGCAGTGCTAGAGATGGTCTAGCGGGAGCCTACGAGCAGTACTTC. Translation gives CSARDGLAGAYEQYF.

A note on this clonotype: A junction end diverges from the germline sequence, so it may reflect a read error. The chain couples TRBV28 to TRBJ1-2; 8 nucleotides match TRBD1. CDR1 and CDR2 (germline): MDHEN, SYDVKM. The CDR3 is 16 residues long. This CDR3 is CGSSPPGGQETYGYTF. CDR3 DNA sequence: TGTGGCAGCAGTCCACCCGGGGGACAGGAGACCTATGGCTACACCTTC.

The chain combines TRBV15 with TRBJ2-3; D is undetermined. The CDR3 runs 13 residues. Germline CDR1 reads LNHNV; CDR2 reads YYDKDF (reference sequence). Between the trimmed V and J ends, which lost 0 bases and 7 bases, there was a span of 8 bases. DNA for the CDR3: TGTGCCACCAGCAGAGATGTAGGTTATACGCAGTATTTT. As protein: CATSRDVGYTQYF.

In this sample, this clonotype turned up many times. The gene calls are TRBV28 and TRBJ2-1, with no clear D. V lost 3 bases and J lost 3, with 3 bases in between. The germline V gene has CDR1 MDHEN and CDR2 SYDVKM. The CDR3 loop spans 12 amino acids. The DNA for the CDR3 is TGTGCCAGCAGTTTTGTCTACAATGAGCAGTTCTTC. Translated, it gives CASSFVYNEQFF.

This clonotype showed up many times. The V gene is TRBV7-9, the J gene TRBJ2-1; 12 positions agree with TRBD2. The CDR3 consists of 18 residues. J was trimmed by 1 base and V by 5 bases; bases with no gene match: 9. The V gene's germline CDR1 is SEHNR and CDR2 FQNEAQ (reference sequence). DNA of the CDR3: TGTGCCAGCAGCCCCAGGCTAGCGGGAGGGCCGTCCTACAATGAGCAGTTCTTC. Its protein is CASSPRLAGGPSYNEQFF.